This T cell receptor (beta chain) was recorded in a study of shared clonotypes between healthy human individuals. Germline V gene lookup returns CDR1 WNHNN and CDR2 SYGVQD (reference sequence). This CDR3 is built from 13 residues. Sorted subsets were amplified in replicate PCRs using 150 to 250 ng DNA, around 30,000 T cell genomes. Repertoires were generated with immunoSEQ multiplex PCR, while TCRdb's copy carries only in-frame clones and drops some. The table records some 1,400,000 clones, approximately 97% of them present only once. This clone is a singleton in its sample. At one boundary the junction diverges from the germline segment, which might be a read error.

This chain joins TRBV10-1 and TRBJ2-7, with D possibly being TRBD1 or TRBD2 (6 bases each). Sequenced: naive CD4+ T cells sorted from blood. The subset denotes: CD45RA+ positively selected. The receptor was isolated from a man in his thirties or forties in good health. CDR3 sequence (DNA): TGCGCCAGCAGTAGGGGGGCGGACTACAAGCAGTACTTC. Amino acids: CASSRGADYKQYF.